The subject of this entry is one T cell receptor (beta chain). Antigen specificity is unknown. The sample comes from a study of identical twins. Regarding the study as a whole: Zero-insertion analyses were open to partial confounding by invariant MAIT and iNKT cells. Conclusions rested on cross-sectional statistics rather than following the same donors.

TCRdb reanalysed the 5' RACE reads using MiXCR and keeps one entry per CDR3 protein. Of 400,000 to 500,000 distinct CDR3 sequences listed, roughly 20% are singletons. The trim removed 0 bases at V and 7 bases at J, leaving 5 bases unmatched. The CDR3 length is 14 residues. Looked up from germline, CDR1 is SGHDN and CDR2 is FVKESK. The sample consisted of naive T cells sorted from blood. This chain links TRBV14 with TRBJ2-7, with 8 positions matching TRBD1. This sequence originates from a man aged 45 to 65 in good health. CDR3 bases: TGTGCCAGCAGCCAAGAGCAGGGGGCGGGGGAGCAGTACTTC. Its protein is CASSQEQGAGEQYF.